The 7 T cell receptor beta chains given below trace back to one sample, sequenced in a study of blood T cell repertoires in COVID-19 (dated by TCRdb to about 2020). Receptors were amplified or captured by the immunoSEQ multiplex PCR assay. This immuneACCESS table, as held by TCRdb, lists in-frame sequences with V and J called but not all clones. Of the missing ones, under half trace to an unresolved V gene in checked studies; the others have no known cause. The sample records about 280,000 clones, approximately 86% of which are singletons. Less than 2.5% of the sample goes to the ten largest clones. Sequencing was performed on peripheral blood. Receptors originate from a woman aged 30 to 39 who had recovered from COVID-19.

The chain has TRBV11-2 and TRBJ2-2; 8 bases are shared with TRBD1. Germline lookup yields CDR1 SGHAT and CDR2 FQNNGV. The ends lost 8 bases at V and 6 bases at J; junction bases unmatched: 8. This CDR3 region has 14 residues. CDR3 nucleotide sequence: TGTGCCAGCCGCAGGACAGGGATGGCCGGGGAGCTGTTTTTT. This codes for CASRRTGMAGELFF.

The rearrangement joins TRBV2 to TRBJ2-7, with 7 bases aligning to TRBD2. CDR1 and CDR2 (germline): SNHLY, FYNNEI. This CDR3 has 12 amino acids. Trimming took 8 bases from V and 9 from J; bases not matched to a gene: 10. CDR3 region: CASWEGVGVQYF. CDR3 DNA sequence: TGTGCCAGCTGGGAGGGAGTGGGCGTGCAGTACTTC.

The chain joins TRBV4-1 to TRBJ1-4, with 8 bases matching TRBD1. From germline, CDR1 is MGHRA and CDR2 YSYEKL. With 4 bases clipped from V and 1 base from J, the junction kept 2 bases outside the gene matches. The CDR3 length is 15 residues. CDR3 region: CASSRGTGTNEKLFF. The CDR3 nucleotides read TGCGCCAGCAGCCGCGGGACAGGAACTAATGAAAAACTGTTTTTT.

CDR3 nucleotide sequence: TGTGCCAGCAGCCCCACAGGAGCCGGGGAGCTGTTTTTT. Protein sequence: CASSPTGAGELFF. The chain joins TRBV5-6 to TRBJ2-2; tentatively, D is TRBD1 (5 bases). CDR1 is SGHDT and CDR2 is YYEEEE in the germline V gene. CDR3 length equals 13 residues. The V end lost 4 bases, the J end lost 6 bases, and 10 bases lay between the germline ends.

The V gene is TRBV6-5, the J gene TRBJ2-4; tentative D call: TRBD2 (7 bases). CDR1 and CDR2 from the germline V gene are MNHEY and SVGAGI. With 2 bases removed from V and 1 base from J, the gap between germline ends came to 12 bases. CDR3 length: 16 residues. CDR3 bases: TGTGCCAGCAGTTACGGGAGGGGGTCTGCCAAAAACATTCAGTACTTC. Amino acids: CASSYGRGSAKNIQYF.

This clone was detected only once. V and J are TRBV2 and TRBJ2-7, with D unresolved. The V end was cut by 2 bases, the J end by 7 bases, with 15 bases between. The CDR3 is 14 amino acids. Looked up from germline, CDR1 is SNHLY and CDR2 is FYNNEI. CDR3 DNA: TGTGCCAGCAGTGAACGAACCGAGGTGCTTGAGCAGTACTTC. Translating gives CASSERTEVLEQYF.

The chain employs TRBV19 and TRBJ2-1; 7 nucleotides agree with TRBD2. This CDR3 contains 15 residues. J was trimmed by 1 base and V by 4 bases; bases with no gene match: 4. The germline V gene encodes CDR1 LNHDA and CDR2 SQIVND (reference sequence). This CDR3 reads CASSSGGSSYNEQFF. CDR3 bases: TGTGCCAGTAGTAGCGGGGGATCTTCCTACAATGAGCAGTTCTTC.